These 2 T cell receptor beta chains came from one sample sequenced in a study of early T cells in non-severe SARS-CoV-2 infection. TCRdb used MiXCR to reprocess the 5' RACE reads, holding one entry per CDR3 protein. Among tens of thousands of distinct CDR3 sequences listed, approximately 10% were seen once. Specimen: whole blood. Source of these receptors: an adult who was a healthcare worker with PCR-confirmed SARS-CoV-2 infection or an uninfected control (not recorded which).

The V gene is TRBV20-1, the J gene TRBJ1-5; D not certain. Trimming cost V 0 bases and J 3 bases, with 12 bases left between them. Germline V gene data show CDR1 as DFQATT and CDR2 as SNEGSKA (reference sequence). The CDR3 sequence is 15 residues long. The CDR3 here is CSAREPGKVNQPQHF. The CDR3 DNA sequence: TGCAGTGCTAGAGAACCGGGGAAAGTCAATCAGCCCCAGCATTTT.

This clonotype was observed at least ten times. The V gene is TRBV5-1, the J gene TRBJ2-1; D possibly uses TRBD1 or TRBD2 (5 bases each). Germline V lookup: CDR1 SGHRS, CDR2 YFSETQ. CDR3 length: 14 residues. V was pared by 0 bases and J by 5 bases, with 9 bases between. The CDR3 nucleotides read TGCGCCAGCAGCTTGGGGGACCGCCACAATGAGCAGTTCTTC. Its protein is CASSLGDRHNEQFF.